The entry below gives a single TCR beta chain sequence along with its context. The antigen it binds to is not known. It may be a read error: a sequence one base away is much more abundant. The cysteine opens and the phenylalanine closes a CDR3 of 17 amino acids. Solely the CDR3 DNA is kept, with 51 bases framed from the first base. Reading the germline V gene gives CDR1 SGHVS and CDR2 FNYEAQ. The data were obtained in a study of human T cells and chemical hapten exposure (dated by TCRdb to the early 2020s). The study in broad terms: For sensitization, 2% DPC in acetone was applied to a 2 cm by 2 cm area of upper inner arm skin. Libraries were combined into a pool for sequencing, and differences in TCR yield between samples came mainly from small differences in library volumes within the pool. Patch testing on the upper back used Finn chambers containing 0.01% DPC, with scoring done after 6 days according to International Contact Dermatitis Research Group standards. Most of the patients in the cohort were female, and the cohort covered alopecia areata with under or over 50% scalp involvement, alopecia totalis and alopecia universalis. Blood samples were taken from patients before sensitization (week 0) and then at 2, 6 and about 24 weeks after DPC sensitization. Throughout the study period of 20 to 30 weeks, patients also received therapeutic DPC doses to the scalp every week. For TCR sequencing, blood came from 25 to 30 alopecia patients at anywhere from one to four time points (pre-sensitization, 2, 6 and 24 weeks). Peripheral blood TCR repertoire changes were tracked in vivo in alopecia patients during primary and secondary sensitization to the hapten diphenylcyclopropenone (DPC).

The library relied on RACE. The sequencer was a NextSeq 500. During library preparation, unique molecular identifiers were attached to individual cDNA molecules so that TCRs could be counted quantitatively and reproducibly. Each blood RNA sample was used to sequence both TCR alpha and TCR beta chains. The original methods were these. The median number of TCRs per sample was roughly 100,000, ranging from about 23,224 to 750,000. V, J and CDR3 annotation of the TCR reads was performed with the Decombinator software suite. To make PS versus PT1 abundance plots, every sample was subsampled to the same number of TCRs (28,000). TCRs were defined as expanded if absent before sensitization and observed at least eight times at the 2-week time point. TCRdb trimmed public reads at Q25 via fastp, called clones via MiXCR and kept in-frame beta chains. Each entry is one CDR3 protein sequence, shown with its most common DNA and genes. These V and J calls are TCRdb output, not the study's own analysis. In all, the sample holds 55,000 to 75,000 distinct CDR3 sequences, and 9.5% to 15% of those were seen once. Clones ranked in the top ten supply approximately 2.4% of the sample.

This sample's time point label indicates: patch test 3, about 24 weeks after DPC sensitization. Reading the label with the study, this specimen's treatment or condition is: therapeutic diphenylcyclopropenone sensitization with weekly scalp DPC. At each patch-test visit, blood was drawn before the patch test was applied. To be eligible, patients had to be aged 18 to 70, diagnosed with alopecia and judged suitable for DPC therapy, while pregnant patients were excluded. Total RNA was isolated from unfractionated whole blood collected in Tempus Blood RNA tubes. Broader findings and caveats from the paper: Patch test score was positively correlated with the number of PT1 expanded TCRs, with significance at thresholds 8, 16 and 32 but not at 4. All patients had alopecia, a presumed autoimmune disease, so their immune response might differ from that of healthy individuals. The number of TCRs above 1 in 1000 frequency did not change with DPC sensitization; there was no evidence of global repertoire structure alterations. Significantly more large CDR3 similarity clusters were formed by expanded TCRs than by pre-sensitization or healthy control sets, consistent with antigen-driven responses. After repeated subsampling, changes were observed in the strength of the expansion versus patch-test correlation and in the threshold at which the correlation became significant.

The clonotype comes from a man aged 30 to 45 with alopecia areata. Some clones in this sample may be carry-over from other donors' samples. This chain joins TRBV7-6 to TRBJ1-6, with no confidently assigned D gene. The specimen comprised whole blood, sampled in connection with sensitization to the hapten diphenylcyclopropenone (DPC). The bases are TGTGTCAGCAGCCCCCCCGGACCCGGATCGGAGAATTCACCCCTCCACTTT. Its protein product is CVSSPPGPGSENSPLHF. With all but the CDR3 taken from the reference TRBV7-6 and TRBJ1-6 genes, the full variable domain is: GAGVSQSPRYKVTKRGQDVALRCDPISGHVSLYWYRQALGQGPEFLTYFNYEAQQDKSGLPNDRFSAERPEGSISTLTIQRTEQRDSAMYRCVSSPPGPGSENSPLHFGNGTRLTVT.